This is a list of T cell receptor beta chains from one sample in a study of shared clonotypes between healthy human individuals. Profiled with immunoSEQ multiplex PCR; TCRdb holds only in-frame clones, not every one. Here the sample spans roughly 500,000 clones, about four fifths being singletons. Sequencing was carried out using PBMCs. These receptors were collected from a woman in her 40s in good health. Some clones in this sample may be carry-over from other donors' samples. Both conserved end residues are part of each CDR3.

length: 13
V: TRBV27
CDR3: CASNQGPYYGYTF

length: 14
V: TRBV4-2
CDR3: CASRPTGVNTEAFF

length: 13
V: TRBV18
CDR3: CASSPPDLYEQFF

length: 14
V: TRBV5-1
CDR3: CASSPYTVSYEQYF

length: 14
V: TRBV7-8
CDR3: CASSRLGAGTEAFF

length: 16
V: TRBV5-1
CDR3: CASSLGPSGGTYEQYF

length: 12
V: TRBV28
CDR3: CATSQGGQPQHF

length: 17
V: TRBV7-2
CDR3: CASSLDTWTGRNEKLFF

length: 13
V: TRBV11-1
CDR3: CASSLSVQETQYF

length: 17
V: TRBV10-3
CDR3: CAISESAGGRKDEKLFF

length: 14
V: TRBV7-9
CDR3: CASSVSAPYNEQFF

length: 13
V: TRBV28
CDR3: CASSPDRDEKLFF

length: 16
V: TRBV19
CDR3: CASSIGGRGFGNEQFF

length: 11
V: TRBV20-1
CDR3: CSARDWGEQFF

length: 15
V: TRBV6-1
CDR3: CASSETPGTPYGYTF

length: 13
V: TRBV6-1
CDR3: CANSGGDYNEQFF

length: 15
V: TRBV10-3
CDR3: CAISESAGGGNEQFF

length: 15
V: TRBV9
CDR3: CASSPPGEGQDTQYF

length: 15
V: TRBV7-8
CDR3: CASSISGSSPNEQFF

length: 14
V: TRBV7-3
CDR3: CASSRGDLDNEQFF

length: 13
V: TRBV2
CDR3: CASSEDVNTEAFF

length: 13
V: TRBV15
CDR3: CATSRDREETQYF

length: 12
V: TRBV28
CDR3: CASSLASGEQYF

length: 18
V: TRBV4-1
CDR3: CASSQEISGGQYQETQYF

length: 17
V: TRBV7-2
CDR3: CASSLLSSSVSTDTQYF

length: 14
V: TRBV4-1
CDR3: CASSLAGASYEQYF

length: 14
V: TRBV7-3
CDR3: CASSPRTDTGELFF

length: 13
V: TRBV28
CDR3: CASSSGQGRGYTF

length: 13
V: TRBV10-2
CDR3: CASSEPSYNEQFF

length: 15
V: TRBV14
CDR3: CASSLGLAGSETQYF

length: 15
V: TRBV2
CDR3: CASSWADSGANVLTF

length: 11
V: TRBV20-1
CDR3: CSAPGYNEQFF

length: 16
V: TRBV27
CDR3: CASSSVVGVGFYEQYF

length: 15
V: TRBV5-1
CDR3: CASSLAGVMTDTQYF

length: 17
V: TRBV5-1
CDR3: CASSPDPGQGLTGELFF

length: 14
V: TRBV28
CDR3: CASRIGGWDYGYTF

length: 13
V: TRBV14
CDR3: CASSQDHLQRQYF

length: 16
V: TRBV7-8
CDR3: CASSPQGVLISYEQYF

length: 12
V: TRBV6-6
CDR3: CASSYSHTEAFF

length: 16
V: TRBV7-2
CDR3: CASSRASGPGANVLTF

length: 14
V: TRBV5-1
CDR3: CASSLARGYNEQFF

length: 12
V: TRBV29-1
CDR3: CSVEDQGYGYTF

length: 15
V: TRBV5-8
CDR3: CASSFDGATNEKLFF

length: 16
V: TRBV9
CDR3: CASSVNPGQVNYGYTF

length: 13
V: TRBV2
CDR3: CASSEEVLVEAFF

length: 15
V: TRBV5-1
CDR3: CASSLGSATNEKLFF

length: 13
V: TRBV6-5
CDR3: CASRRGSSYEQYF

length: 15
V: TRBV4-2
CDR3: CASSQEVGAASEQYF

length: 14
V: TRBV27
CDR3: CASSRGLADNEQFF

length: 16
V: TRBV9
CDR3: CASSVLGGVSYNEQFF

length: 16
V: TRBV10-3
CDR3: CAISAGGQGAANEQYF

length: 16
V: TRBV7-8
CDR3: CASSSSLTNSNQPQHF

length: 14
V: TRBV18
CDR3: CASSQVSGGQTQYF

length: 13
V: TRBV11-2
CDR3: CASLRLGRDTQYF